These 27 T cell receptor beta chains originate from one sample sequenced in a study of cytomegalovirus exposure and HLA in healthy donors. Method: immunoSEQ multiplex PCR; TCRdb's copy keeps in-frame clones and lacks some. The sample contains around 300,000 clones, approximately 91% of which appear only once. Material: PBMCs. The receptors stem from a man aged 25-45 years in good health and CMV-seronegative.

The chain uses TRBV7-9 and TRBJ2-5; 15 bases agree with TRBD2. V was clipped by 0 bases and J by 7 bases; unmatched bases: 12. The CDR3 covers 19 residues. Germline values: CDR1 SEHNR, CDR2 FQNEAQ (reference sequence). For the CDR3, the DNA is TGTGCCAGCAGCTTAGCCGGACTAGCGGGGGGGCCCCCAAGAGGGACCCAGTACTTC. It specifies CASSLAGLAGGPPRGTQYF.

The chain has TRBV5-1 and TRBJ2-5; the match to TRBD1 covers 10 bases. This CDR3 has 16 amino acids. From germline, CDR1 is SGHRS and CDR2 YFSETQ. The trim removed 1 base at V and 4 bases at J, leaving 7 bases unmatched. DNA of the CDR3: TGCGCCAGCAGCTTGCGCAGACAGGGGGCAGGAGAGACCCAGTACTTC. Amino acids: CASSLRRQGAGETQYF.

This chain uses TRBV7-8 with TRBJ1-2, with a possible D match to TRBD1 (5 bases). This CDR3 is built from 13 residues. The V gene's germline CDR1 is SGHVS and CDR2 FQNEAQ. Trimming cost V 1 base and J 2 bases, with 5 bases left between them. CDR3 nucleotides: TGTGCCAGCAGCTTAGAGGGGAACTATGGCTACACCTTC. It translates to CASSLEGNYGYTF.

The chain employs TRBV6-6 and TRBJ2-5; 13 bases align to TRBD2. The CDR3 spans 16 residues. The J segment lost 2 bases and the V segment lost 5 bases, leaving 5 bases of the junction unmatched. The germline V gene has CDR1 MNHNY and CDR2 SVGAGI (reference sequence). The CDR3 here is CASSLRTSGGQETQYF. CDR3 DNA sequence: TGTGCCAGCAGTCTCAGGACTAGCGGGGGACAAGAGACCCAGTACTTC.

The rearrangement uses TRBV7-6 and TRBJ2-3, with D possibly matching TRBD2 (5 bases). V was shortened by 5 bases and J by 8 bases, with 11 bases between the two germline ends. This CDR3 has 12 residues. Germline CDR1 reads SGHVS; CDR2 reads FNYEAQ. CDR3 loop: CASSRSGGTQYF. As DNA, the CDR3 is TGTGCCAGCAGCCGCAGCGGAGGTACGCAGTATTTT.

The rearrangement joins TRBV19 to TRBJ2-2, with D perhaps TRBD1 (6 bases). V shed 9 bases and J shed 1 base, with 15 bases lying between them. This CDR3 has 15 residues. Germline V CDR1 and CDR2: LNHDA, SQIVND (reference sequence). DNA of the CDR3: TGTGCCAGCCGTTTAGTGGACAGGAACACCGGGGAGCTGTTTTTT. Its protein is CASRLVDRNTGELFF.

The chain employs TRBV27 and TRBJ2-1; TRBD1 matches 9 bases. Trimming took 4 bases from V and 10 from J; bases not matched to a gene: 8. CDR1 is MNHEY and CDR2 is SMNVEV in the germline V gene (reference sequence). The CDR3 covers 14 residues. The CDR3 coding sequence is TGTGCCAGCAGTTGGAGGACAGGGGCGTCCGAGCAGTTCTTC. Its protein is CASSWRTGASEQFF.

This clone showed up just a few times. The V gene is TRBV5-6, the J gene TRBJ1-2; a possible D gene is TRBD1 (5 bases). The CDR3 covers 10 residues. V lost 4 bases and J lost 10, with 8 bases in between. From germline, CDR1 is SGHDT and CDR2 YYEEEE. CDR3 amino acids: CASSGAVYTF. The CDR3 DNA follows: TGTGCCAGCAGCGGGGCGGTCTACACCTTC.

The V gene is TRBV19, the J gene TRBJ1-5; the D gene is possibly TRBD1 (6 bases). The CDR3 is 15 residues long. Germline lookup yields CDR1 LNHDA and CDR2 SQIVND (reference sequence). The V and J ends lost 4 bases and 0 bases respectively, with 10 bases between them. CDR3 amino acids: CASSKAGASNQPQHF. CDR3 in DNA: TGTGCCAGTAGTAAGGCAGGGGCTAGCAATCAGCCCCAGCATTTT. The entire variable domain, with the rest obtained from reference TRBV19 and TRBJ1-5, is as follows: DGGITQSPKYLFRKEGQNVTLSCEQNLNHDAMYWYRQDPGQGLRLIYYSQIVNDFQKGDIAEGYSVSREKKESFPLTVTSAQKNPTAFYLCASSKAGASNQPQHFGDGTRLSIL.

In its sample, this clone was seen a few times. V usage is TRBV18 and J usage is TRBJ1-5, with unresolved D. The V gene's germline CDR1 is KGHSH and CDR2 LQKENI. V was pared by 4 bases and J by 4 bases, with 8 bases between. This CDR3 has 13 amino acids. The CDR3 region is CASSRGPNQPQHF. CDR3 in DNA: TGTGCCAGCTCACGTGGCCCTAATCAGCCCCAGCATTTT.

The rearrangement uses TRBV2 and TRBJ2-5; D is possibly TRBD2 (6 bases). The CDR3 loop spans 12 amino acids. CDR1 SNHLY and CDR2 FYNNEI come from the germline V gene. V was cut by 8 bases and J by 9 bases, with 16 bases left in between. CDR3 bases: TGTGCCAGCGGGGTGGCACCGGGGGCCCAGTACTTC. It translates to CASGVAPGAQYF.

J is TRBJ1-2 and V is TRBV4-1, with a weak D call TRBD1 (6 bases). The CDR3 loop spans 12 amino acids. The germline gives CDR1 MGHRA, CDR2 YSYEKL. V lost 1 base, J lost 8 bases, and 8 bases lay in between. The CDR3 DNA sequence: TGCGCCAGCAGCCAAGGACAGGTGGGCTACACCTTC. Translation: CASSQGQVGYTF.

The sample holds a few counts of this clone. The chain has TRBV2 and TRBJ2-2; D gene unclear. The CDR3 consists of 13 residues. The V end lost 3 bases, the J end lost 9 bases, and 11 bases lay between the germline ends. CDR1 is SNHLY and CDR2 is FYNNEI in the germline V gene. CDR3 protein: CASSDDLQRELFF. The CDR3 region has the DNA TGTGCCAGCAGTGATGACTTGCAGCGGGAGCTGTTTTTT. The full variable domain, completed using reference TRBV2 and TRBJ2-2, is EPEVTQTPSHQVTQMGQEVILRCVPISNHLYFYWYRQILGQKVEFLVSFYNNEISEKSEIFDDQFSVERPDGSNFTLKIRSTKLEDSAMYFCASSDDLQRELFFGEGSRLTVL.

The chain has TRBV10-2 and TRBJ2-1, with D perhaps matching TRBD2 (7 bases). Trimming removed 2 bases at V and 4 bases at J, with 12 bases between. Germline V gene data show CDR1 as WSHSY and CDR2 as SAAADI. The CDR3 loop spans 15 amino acids. In DNA, the CDR3 is TGCGCCAGCAGTGAGGGGAGGGGGGTGTACAATGAGCAGTTCTTC. Its translation: CASSEGRGVYNEQFF.

The genes are TRBV29-1 and TRBJ1-2; no reliable D call. The V and J ends lost 6 bases and 2 bases respectively, with 13 bases between them. The CDR3 covers 13 residues. Germline V gene data show CDR1 as SQVTM and CDR2 as ANQGSEA. CDR3 in DNA: TGCAGCGTCCGAGGGAATACGAACTATGGCTACACCTTC. It encodes CSVRGNTNYGYTF.

The rearrangement links TRBV19 to TRBJ2-1; 12 bases align to TRBD2. The CDR3 length is 15 residues. Losses at the gene ends were 5 bases for V and 3 bases for J; bases not matched to a gene: 2. In germline, CDR1 is LNHDA, CDR2 SQIVND (reference sequence). CDR3 DNA sequence: TGTGCCAGTAGTGCGGGACTAGCGGGCTACAATGAGCAGTTCTTC. Its protein product is CASSAGLAGYNEQFF. Combining the CDR3 with reference TRBV19 and TRBJ2-1 gives the whole variable domain DGGITQSPKYLFRKEGQNVTLSCEQNLNHDAMYWYRQDPGQGLRLIYYSQIVNDFQKGDIAEGYSVSREKKESFPLTVTSAQKNPTAFYLCASSAGLAGYNEQFFGPGTRLTVL.

This clone was seen only once. The gene calls are TRBV4-1 and TRBJ2-7, with 10 nucleotides matching TRBD1. Germline CDR1 is MGHRA and CDR2 is YSYEKL. CDR3 length equals 15 residues. V was pared by 3 bases and J by 3 bases, with 5 bases of the junction left unmatched. The CDR3 DNA reads TGCGCCAGCAGCCAGGTGGGACAGGGGTACTACGAGCAGTACTTC. Translation: CASSQVGQGYYEQYF.

This clone was found once. This chain connects TRBV7-2 to TRBJ2-1; D is possibly TRBD1 (6 bases). The CDR3 runs to 15 residues. CDR1 is SGHTA, CDR2 FQGNSA, per germline. Trimming removed 5 bases from V and 4 bases from J, with 15 bases in between. CDR3 amino acids: CASSPDRFLYNEQFF. In nucleotides, the CDR3 is TGTGCCAGCAGCCCCGACAGGTTCTTATACAATGAGCAGTTCTTC.

The rearrangement joins TRBV7-8 to TRBJ2-5; 12 positions match TRBD2. Germline values: CDR1 SGHVS, CDR2 FQNEAQ. The CDR3 runs to 16 residues. V dropped 1 base and J dropped 1; count of bases not matched to a gene: 1. The CDR3 here is CASSLVLAGGQETQYF. Written as DNA, the CDR3 is TGTGCCAGCAGCTTAGTACTAGCGGGGGGCCAAGAGACCCAGTACTTC.

The chain combines TRBV6-1 with TRBJ2-2; D remains ambiguous. CDR1 and CDR2 (germline): MNHNS, SASEGT. The CDR3 extends over 13 amino acids. V lost 8 bases to trimming and J lost 6 bases, with 13 bases between them. The CDR3 bases are TGTGCCAGCCGCTACCGGGTATCCGGGGAGCTGTTTTTT. Translating gives CASRYRVSGELFF.

The rearrangement joins TRBV30 to TRBJ1-1; D is uncertain. Germline values: CDR1 GTSNPN, CDR2 SVGIG (reference sequence). Between the trimmed V and J ends, which lost 2 bases and 1 base, there was a span of 8 bases. The CDR3 runs to 13 residues. CDR3 residues: CAWSRRGNTEAFF. CDR3 sequence (DNA): TGTGCCTGGAGTAGGCGGGGGAACACTGAAGCTTTCTTT.

This rearrangement joins TRBV5-1 to TRBJ2-2; 9 bases fit TRBD1. Losses at the gene ends were 4 bases for V and 4 bases for J; bases not matched to a gene: 5. Looked up from germline, CDR1 is SGHRS and CDR2 is YFSETQ. CDR3 length: 15 residues. The CDR3 loop is CASSLGQGSTGELFF. CDR3 nucleotide sequence: TGCGCCAGCAGCCTTGGACAGGGGAGCACCGGGGAGCTGTTTTTT.

V usage is TRBV18 and J usage is TRBJ2-7; a possible D gene is TRBD2 (5 bases). With 6 bases removed from V and 3 bases from J, the gap between germline ends came to 12 bases. There are 13 residues in the CDR3. CDR1 and CDR2 from the germline V gene are KGHSH and LQKENI. The CDR3 protein is CASSPRGSYEQYF. DNA for the CDR3: TGTGCCAGCTCCCCCCGTGGGAGCTACGAGCAGTACTTC.

The rearrangement uses TRBV6-1 and TRBJ2-5; 7 nucleotides agree with TRBD2. This CDR3 comprises 14 residues. Trimming took 11 bases from V and 1 from J; bases not matched to a gene: 10. Germline assignment: CDR1 MNHNS and CDR2 SASEGT. CDR3 region: CAGAGRAPQETQYF. CDR3 sequence (DNA): TGTGCCGGAGCAGGGAGGGCGCCCCAAGAGACCCAGTACTTC.

This clone was counted a few times. The chain links TRBV2 to TRBJ2-4; TRBD1 might be the D (7 bases). Germline loops: CDR1 SNHLY, CDR2 FYNNEI. The CDR3 is 18 residues long. V was pared by 8 bases and J by 0 bases, with 23 bases between. CDR3 amino acids: CASGSISRGAIAKNIQYF. Here the CDR3 DNA reads TGTGCCAGCGGATCTATAAGCAGGGGGGCCATAGCCAAAAACATTCAGTACTTC.

This rearrangement joins TRBV5-6 to TRBJ2-1; 15 nucleotides align to TRBD2. The CDR3 covers 15 residues. The germline gives CDR1 SGHDT, CDR2 YYEEEE. V shed 4 bases, J shed 7 bases, and the junction held 3 bases outside the gene matches. Here the CDR3 DNA reads TGTGCCAGCAGCATAGGACTAGCGGGGGGGAATGAGCAGTTCTTC. Protein sequence: CASSIGLAGGNEQFF.

The rearrangement joins TRBV6-6 to TRBJ2-1, with TRBD1 matching 7 bases. The ends lost 3 bases at V and 4 bases at J; junction bases unmatched: 9. From germline, CDR1 is MNHNY and CDR2 SVGAGI (reference sequence). This CDR3 region has 16 residues. CDR3 amino acids: CASSYQDRAMYNEQFF. CDR3 bases: TGTGCCAGCAGTTATCAAGACAGGGCCATGTACAATGAGCAGTTCTTC.